The subject of this entry is one TCR beta chain. What it binds is unknown. As every portion of the isolated RNA was reverse transcribed, the sequencing read expressed TCRB transcripts. Measured with immunoSEQ multiplex PCR; TCRdb has only the in-frame clones, and not every one. Of 680,000 or so clones listed, 13% are singletons. V lost 6 bases and J 8 bases, leaving 16 bases between the germline ends. Germline V gene data show CDR1 as MNHEY and CDR2 as SVGAGI. The length of the CDR3 is 13 residues. These data are taken from a study of beta chain features in type 1 diabetes. Broader study findings: Patients with Type 1 diabetes showed moderately but significantly shorter TCRB CDR3s in all four CD4+ subsets.

The clonotype was recovered from a young man with type 1 diabetes. The J gene is TRBJ1-1, the V gene TRBV6-5; D may be TRBD1 (5 bases). What was sequenced was naive CD4+ T cells from blood. CDR3 region: CASSPDQGGEAFF. The CDR3 coding sequence is TGTGCCAGCAGCCCAGACCAGGGAGGGGAAGCTTTCTTT.